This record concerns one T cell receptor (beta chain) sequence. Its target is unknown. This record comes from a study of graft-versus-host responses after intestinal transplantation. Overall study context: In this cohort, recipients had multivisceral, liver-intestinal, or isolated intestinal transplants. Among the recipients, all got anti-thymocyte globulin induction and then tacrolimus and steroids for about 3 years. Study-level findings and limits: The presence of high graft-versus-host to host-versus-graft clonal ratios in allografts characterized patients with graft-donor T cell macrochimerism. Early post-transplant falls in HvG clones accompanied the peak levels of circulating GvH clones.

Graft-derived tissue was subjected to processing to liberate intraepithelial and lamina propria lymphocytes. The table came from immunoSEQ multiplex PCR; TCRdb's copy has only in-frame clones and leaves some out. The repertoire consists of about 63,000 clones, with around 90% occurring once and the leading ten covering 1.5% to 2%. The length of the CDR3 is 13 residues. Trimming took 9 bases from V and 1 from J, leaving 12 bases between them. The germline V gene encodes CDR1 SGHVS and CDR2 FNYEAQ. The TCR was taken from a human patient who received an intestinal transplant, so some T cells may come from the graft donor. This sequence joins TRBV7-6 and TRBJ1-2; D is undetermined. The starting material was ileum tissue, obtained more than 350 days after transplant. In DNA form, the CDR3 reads TGTGCCAGAGATTTGAGCTGTAACTATGGCTACACCTTC. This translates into CARDLSCNYGYTF.